What follows are 17 T cell receptor beta chains derived from one specimen sequenced in a study of OX40 agonist ivuxolimab in advanced cancers. Sequencing used immunoSEQ multiplex PCR; TCRdb keeps in-frame clones, though not all of them. The top ten clones hold approximately 13% of a sample with 43,000 or so clones, over 75% of them seen once. Specimen: CD4+ or CD8+ T cells sorted from blood, collected in a trial of the OX40 agonist ivuxolimab. These receptors all come from an adult with an advanced solid tumor such as melanoma, head and neck, liver or kidney cancer.

The gene calls are TRBV4-1 and TRBJ2-7; 10 bases are shared with TRBD2. Germline V gene data show CDR1 as MGHRA and CDR2 as YSYEKL. Trimming took 3 bases from V and 6 from J; bases not matched to a gene: 11. The CDR3 extends over 16 amino acids. The CDR3 nucleotides read TGCGCCAGCAGCCACCCCCCGGCTAGCGGGAGTCCCGAGCAGTACTTC. Protein product: CASSHPPASGSPEQYF.

The chain employs TRBV10-1 and TRBJ1-1; no reliable D call. CDR1 WNHNN and CDR2 SYGVQD come from the germline V gene (reference sequence). CDR3 length: 12 residues. Trimming cost V 0 bases and J 8 bases, with 7 bases left between them. This CDR3 is CASSESKAEAFF. The DNA for the CDR3 is TGCGCCAGCAGTGAGTCCAAGGCCGAAGCTTTCTTT.

CDR3 region: CASSPTGTGSYEQYF. As DNA, the CDR3 is TGTGCCAGCAGTCCAACCGGGACAGGTTCCTACGAGCAGTACTTC. The chain couples TRBV28 to TRBJ2-7, with 8 bases matching TRBD1. This CDR3 has 15 amino acids. J was trimmed by 1 base and V by 5 bases; bases with no gene match: 7. Looked up from germline, CDR1 is MDHEN and CDR2 is SYDVKM.

The chain employs TRBV18 and TRBJ2-7; TRBD1 matches 8 bases. V was clipped by 2 bases and J by 6 bases; unmatched bases: 3. The germline V gene encodes CDR1 KGHSH and CDR2 LQKENI. The CDR3 is 13 amino acids. CDR3: CASSPWGQAEQYF. Written as DNA, the CDR3 is TGTGCCAGCTCACCATGGGGACAGGCCGAGCAGTACTTC.

By proportion, this clone is medium-sized. The chain has TRBV7-6 and TRBJ2-7; TRBD1 aligns across 11 bases. J gave up 3 bases and V 4 bases, and 2 bases lay outside the gene matches. The germline CDR1 and CDR2 sequences are SGHVS and FNYEAQ. The CDR3 runs 14 residues. For the CDR3, the DNA is TGTGCCAGCAGCTGGACAGGGGGCAGCTACGAGCAGTACTTC. Translated, it gives CASSWTGGSYEQYF.

CDR3 sequence (DNA): TGTGCCAGCAGTCCACGACCGATCCTCGAGGGGAAGGGACTTGAGCAGTACTTC. Translation: CASSPRPILEGKGLEQYF. The chain uses TRBV28 and TRBJ2-7; D may be TRBD2 (6 bases). Trimming stripped 5 bases from V and 7 bases from J, with 30 bases between. The CDR3 has 18 residues. CDR1 is MDHEN and CDR2 is SYDVKM in the germline V gene.

CDR3 region: CASSLKLRADTQYF. The DNA of the CDR3 is TGTGCCAGCAGCTTAAAGCTGCGTGCAGATACGCAGTATTTT. The chain links TRBV7-6 to TRBJ2-3; D uncertain. Germline-derived CDR1 and CDR2 are SGHVS and FNYEAQ. V was pared by 2 bases and J by 4 bases, with 10 bases between. The CDR3 extends over 14 amino acids.

This rearrangement joins TRBV28 to TRBJ1-1; no clear D. Trimming removed 3 bases at V and 1 base at J, with 12 bases between. Germline V gene data show CDR1 as MDHEN and CDR2 as SYDVKM. The CDR3 totals 15 residues. CDR3 amino acids: CASSFIWVPNTEAFF. The CDR3 DNA follows: TGTGCCAGCAGTTTTATCTGGGTCCCGAACACTGAAGCTTTCTTT.

The rearrangement links TRBV7-3 to TRBJ2-1; TRBD2 aligns across 10 bases. CDR3 length: 13 amino acids. Germline CDR1 SGHTA, CDR2 FQGTGA. Trimming cost V 3 bases and J 8 bases; bases outside gene matches: 1. For the CDR3, the DNA is TGTGCCAGCAGCTTCGGGACTAGCGATGAGCAGTTCTTC. This gives the protein CASSFGTSDEQFF. The full variable domain, with the rest looked up from reference TRBV7-3 and TRBJ2-1, is GAGVSQTPSNKVTEKGKYVELRCDPISGHTALYWYRQSLGQGPEFLIYFQGTGAADDSGLPNDRFFAVRPEGSVSTLKIQRTERGDSAVYLCASSFGTSDEQFFGPGTRLTVL.

CDR3 in amino acids: CASSRRDRAYEQYF. CDR3 bases: TGTGCCAGCAGTCGCCGGGACAGGGCCTACGAGCAGTACTTC. V and J are TRBV7-9 and TRBJ2-7, with TRBD1 matching 9 bases. This CDR3 contains 14 residues. From germline, CDR1 is SEHNR and CDR2 FQNEAQ (reference sequence). Germline trimming cut 6 bases from V and 2 bases from J; bases unmatched to any gene: 5.

The chain uses TRBV4-1 and TRBJ2-2; 7 bases line up with TRBD2. V lost 0 bases and J lost 9; bases outside the gene matches: 13. The CDR3 spans 17 residues. Germline V gene sequence: CDR1 MGHRA, CDR2 YSYEKL. CDR3 in DNA: TGCGCCAGCAGCCAAGATCAGGCGGGGACTAAACTGTGGGAGCTGTTTTTT. This codes for CASSQDQAGTKLWELFF.

The chain is built from TRBV13 and TRBJ1-5, with D uncertain. Trimming removed 3 bases from V and 6 bases from J, with 15 bases in between. The CDR3 has 15 amino acids. Per the germline V gene, CDR1 is PRHDT and CDR2 is FYEKMQ (reference sequence). DNA of the CDR3: TGTGCCAGCAGCTTCGGTGTCCGGGCACCTCAGCCCCAGCATTTT. It translates to CASSFGVRAPQPQHF. The whole variable domain, filled in from reference TRBV13 and TRBJ1-5, reads AAGVIQSPRHLIKEKRETATLKCYPIPRHDTVYWYQQGPGQDPQFLISFYEKMQSDKGSIPDRFSAQQFSDYHSELNMSSLELGDSALYFCASSFGVRAPQPQHFGDGTRLSIL.

The chain recombines TRBV11-2 with TRBJ1-5, with D unresolved. This CDR3 contains 13 residues. Germline loops: CDR1 SGHAT, CDR2 FQNNGV. Trimming cost V 0 bases and J 10 bases, with 10 bases left between them. CDR3 DNA sequence: TGTGCCAGCAGCTTAGATAGCTGGTTCCCCCAGCATTTT. This gives the protein CASSLDSWFPQHF. The full variable domain, with the rest looked up from reference TRBV11-2 and TRBJ1-5, is EAGVAQSPRYKIIEKRQSVAFWCNPISGHATLYWYQQILGQGPKLLIQFQNNGVVDDSQLPKDRFSAERLKGVDSTLKIQPAKLEDSAVYLCASSLDSWFPQHFGDGTRLSIL.

This clone was recorded a few times. This chain connects TRBV6-1 to TRBJ2-2; D is possibly TRBD2 (6 bases). The CDR3 totals 15 residues. Germline V gives CDR1 MNHNS, CDR2 SASEGT. V lost 3 bases, J lost 4 bases, and 12 bases lay in between. The CDR3 loop is CASSDSDGSTGELFF. The CDR3 region has the DNA TGTGCCAGCAGTGACTCCGACGGGAGCACCGGGGAGCTGTTTTTT.

This chain links TRBV5-8 with TRBJ1-5; D possibly corresponds to TRBD1 (6 bases). The CDR3 sequence is 15 residues long. Between the trimmed V and J ends, which lost 0 bases and 3 bases, there was a span of 10 bases. Germline lookup yields CDR1 SGHTS and CDR2 YDEGEE. The CDR3 DNA sequence: TGTGCCAGCAGCTTGGGGCAGGGGTACAATCAGCCCCAGCATTTT. The encoded protein is CASSLGQGYNQPQHF.

The V call is TRBV5-1, the J call TRBJ1-6, with 8 nucleotides matching TRBD1. The CDR3 runs to 15 residues. The J segment lost 9 bases and the V segment lost 3 bases, leaving 8 bases of the junction unmatched. The germline V gene has CDR1 SGHRS and CDR2 YFSETQ. As DNA, the CDR3 is TGCGCCAGCAGCTCGGACAGGGTAAAAGGTTCACCCCTCCACTTT. It translates to CASSSDRVKGSPLHF.

V usage is TRBV5-1 and J usage is TRBJ2-3; D may be TRBD1 (5 bases). In germline, CDR1 is SGHRS, CDR2 YFSETQ. The CDR3 extends over 16 amino acids. Trimming left V 4 bases short and J 4 bases short, with 19 bases between. CDR3 nucleotides: TGCGCCAGCAGCCCATCCTCACAGGCTTTACCAGATACGCAGTATTTT. Its protein is CASSPSSQALPDTQYF.